Listed below are T cell receptor beta chains from one sample, sequenced in a study of cytomegalovirus exposure and HLA in healthy donors. Assay: immunoSEQ multiplex PCR; the TCRdb copy retains only in-frame clones and omits some. Of 70,000 to 95,000 clones in the sample, 75% to 85% are singletons; the top ten hold approximately 1.9%. Source material: PBMCs. These receptors all stem from a woman in her 30s in good health and CMV-seronegative. The CDR3 runs from the conserved cysteine through the conserved F or W. D genes are given only for firm matches. Where a row states a size, it is once, few, many or the class of an expanded clone; other rows omit it.

.	TRBV6-5	TRBJ1-2	TRBD1	13	TGTGCCAGCAGTTACTTTGGACAGGCCGACTACACCTTC	CASSYFGQADYTF
.	TRBV7-6	TRBJ2-5	TRBD2	14	TGTGCCAGCAGCTGGAGCGGGAGGCAAGAGACCCAGTACTTC	CASSWSGRQETQYF
few	TRBV9	TRBJ2-7	.	14	TGTGCCAGCAGCGTAGCTTCTACTTCCTACGAGCAGTACTTC	CASSVASTSYEQYF
.	TRBV20-1	TRBJ1-2	TRBD1	11	TGCAATCCACGAGGGGGCGGTGGCTACACCTTC	CNPRGGGGYTF
.	TRBV28	TRBJ1-2	.	15	TGTGCCAGCAGCCCCTCGGAGGACCCTAACTATGGCTACACCTTC	CASSPSEDPNYGYTF
.	TRBV28	TRBJ2-2	TRBD1	16	TGTGCCAGCAGTCTCGACAGGGGACCGTGGTCCGGGGAGCTGTTTTTT	CASSLDRGPWSGELFF
.	TRBV11-2	TRBJ2-5	.	15	TGTGCCAGCAGCTTGGGAGGTAGAGGTTGGGAGACCCAGTACTTC	CASSLGGRGWETQYF
.	TRBV7-2	TRBJ2-7	.	13	TGTGCCAGCAGCTTACAGGGAAAGTACGAGCAGTACTTC	CASSLQGKYEQYF
.	TRBV15	TRBJ1-1	TRBD1	17	TGTGCCACCAGCAGACGGGCAGGGGGCTCTAGGAACACTGAAGCTTTCTTT	CATSRRAGGSRNTEAFF
.	TRBV5-6	TRBJ2-7	TRBD1	15	TGTGCCAGCAGCCTTCCGGGACAGGGAATTGGAGAGCAGTACTTC	CASSLPGQGIGEQYF
.	TRBV5-4	TRBJ2-5	TRBD2	16	TGTGCCAGCAGCTTTACTTCGGGGGGAGTGGGAGAGACCCAGTACTTC	CASSFTSGGVGETQYF
.	TRBV28	TRBJ2-1	.	13	TGTGCCAGCCACAGTGGCCCCTACAATGAGCAGTTCTTC	CASHSGPYNEQFF
few	TRBV27	TRBJ1-1	.	14	TGTGCCAGCAGTTTCCGGGGAGGAAACACTGAAGCTTTCTTT	CASSFRGGNTEAFF
.	TRBV9	TRBJ2-5	TRBD2	16	TGTGCCAGCAGCGTAGATTTAGGGAGGGCCCAAGAGACCCAGTACTTC	CASSVDLGRAQETQYF
.	TRBV6-5	TRBJ2-2	.	13	TGTGCCAGCAGTTACCTTGGGCCCGGGGAGCTGTTTTTT	CASSYLGPGELFF
.	TRBV18	TRBJ2-7	TRBD1	15	TGTGCCAGCTCACCAACCAAGACAGGGTGGAGTGAGCAGTACTTC	CASSPTKTGWSEQYF
.	TRBV6-6	TRBJ1-3	.	12	TGTGCCAGCAGTTTCCTCCTCCCGGCCATATATTTT	CASSFLLPAIYF
.	TRBV7-3	TRBJ2-1	TRBD2	13	TGTGCCAGCAGCTCGACTAGCGACAATGAGCAGTTCTTC	CASSSTSDNEQFF
.	TRBV14	TRBJ2-3	.	15	TGTGCCAGCAGTCTAGGAGCCTCTAGCACAGATACGCAGTATTTT	CASSLGASSTDTQYF
.	TRBV6-1	TRBJ2-7	.	15	TGTGCCAGCAGTGAAAGGGGAATAGCCTACTACGAGCAGTACTTC	CASSERGIAYYEQYF
.	TRBV28	TRBJ2-5	.	19	TGTGCCAGCAGTTTATATCGAGTCGGGTTCCCAGGGGCGGGTGAGACCCAGTACTTC	CASSLYRVGFPGAGETQYF
.	TRBV10-3	TRBJ1-1	TRBD1	17	TGTGCCATCAGTGAGTCGATAACGACAGGGGGAAACACTGAAGCTTTCTTT	CAISESITTGGNTEAFF
.	TRBV28	TRBJ2-7	TRBD1	12	TGTGCCAGCAGCGCAGGGGGCTACGAGCAGTACTTC	CASSAGGYEQYF
.	TRBV28	TRBJ1-2	.	15	TGTGCCAGCAGTTTACTTGGCAACGTGCCTCCGGGCTACACCTTC	CASSLLGNVPPGYTF
.	TRBV18	TRBJ1-2	.	18	TGTGCCAGCTCACCACTCCAAGCGGGGGTCGGAGCTAACTATGGCTACACCTTC	CASSPLQAGVGANYGYTF
few	TRBV10-1	TRBJ1-1	.	13	TGCGCCAGCAGTGAACAGACGAACACTGAAGCTTTCTTT	CASSEQTNTEAFF
.	TRBV5-1	TRBJ2-5	.	14	TGCGCCAGCAGCTTGGATTTGTATAAAGAGACCCAGTACTTC	CASSLDLYKETQYF
.	TRBV6-5	TRBJ1-6	.	14	TGTGCCTGCTCCGAACAGGGTGCAAATTCACCCCTCCACTTT	CACSEQGANSPLHF
.	TRBV7-8	TRBJ2-5	TRBD2	17	TGTGCCAGCAGCCCCCACCCTGTAGCGGGAGGGCTAGAGACCCAGTACTTC	CASSPHPVAGGLETQYF
.	TRBV7-9	TRBJ2-3	TRBD1	16	TGTGCCAGCAGCTCAGCGACAGGGATCGGCACAGATACGCAGTATTTT	CASSSATGIGTDTQYF
.	TRBV23-1	TRBJ2-7	.	16	TGCGCCAGCAGTCAATCGTGGGGGCCAGAGGACTACGAGCAGTACTTC	CASSQSWGPEDYEQYF
.	TRBV14	TRBJ2-1	TRBD2	14	TGTGCCAGCAGCCCCTCCGGGAGGGCCCTTGAGCAGTTCTTC	CASSPSGRALEQFF
.	TRBV5-1	TRBJ2-1	TRBD2	16	TGCGCCAGCAGCCCAGTTGTGACTAGCGGGAGTGGTGAGCAGTTCTTC	CASSPVVTSGSGEQFF
.	TRBV7-9	TRBJ1-1	.	14	TGTGCCAGCAGCTTAGGGCAGGGAAACACTGAAGCTTTCTTT	CASSLGQGNTEAFF
.	TRBV5-8	TRBJ2-5	.	15	TGTGCCAGCAGGGGAGGACAGGCCCCCCAAGAGACCCAGTACTTC	CASRGGQAPQETQYF